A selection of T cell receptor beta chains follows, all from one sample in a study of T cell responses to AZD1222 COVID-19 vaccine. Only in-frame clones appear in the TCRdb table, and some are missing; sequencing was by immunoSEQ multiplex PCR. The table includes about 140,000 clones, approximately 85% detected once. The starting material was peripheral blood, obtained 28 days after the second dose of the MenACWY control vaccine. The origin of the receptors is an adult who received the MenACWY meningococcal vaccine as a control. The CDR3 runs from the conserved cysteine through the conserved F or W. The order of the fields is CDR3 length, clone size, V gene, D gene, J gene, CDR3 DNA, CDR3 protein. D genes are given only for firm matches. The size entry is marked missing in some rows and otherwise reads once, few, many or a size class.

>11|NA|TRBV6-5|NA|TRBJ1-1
TGTGCCAGCGGAACCGGCAACCCAGCTTTCTTT
CASGTGNPAFF
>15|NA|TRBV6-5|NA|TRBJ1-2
TGTGCCACCGATTCCGCGCGACGGCCAAACTATGGCTACACCTTC
CATDSARRPNYGYTF
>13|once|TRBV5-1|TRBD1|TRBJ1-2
TGCGCCAGCAGCGGACAGGGTAACTATGGCTACACCTTC
CASSGQGNYGYTF
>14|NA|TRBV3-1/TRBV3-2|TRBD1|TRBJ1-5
TGTGCCAGCAGCCAGGGACAGGACAATCAGCCCCAGCATTTT
CASSQGQDNQPQHF
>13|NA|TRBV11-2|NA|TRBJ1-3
TGTGCCAGCAGCGGGGGTTCTGGAAACACCATATATTTT
CASSGGSGNTIYF
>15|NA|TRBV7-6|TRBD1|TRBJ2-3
TGTGCCAGCAGTTCGAGACAGGGATCAACAGATACGCAGTATTTT
CASSSRQGSTDTQYF
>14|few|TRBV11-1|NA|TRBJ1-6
TGTGCCAGCAGTATCGAGGGCCTGAATTCACCCCTCCACTTT
CASSIEGLNSPLHF
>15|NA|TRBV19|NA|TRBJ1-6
TGTGCCAGTAATCTCCTAGGACAGAGGAATTCACCCCTCCACTTT
CASNLLGQRNSPLHF
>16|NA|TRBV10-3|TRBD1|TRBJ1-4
TGTGCCATCAGTGAGTCGGACAGGGGGACTAATGAAAAACTGTTTTTT
CAISESDRGTNEKLFF
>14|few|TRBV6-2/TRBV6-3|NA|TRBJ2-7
TGTGCCAGCAGTTACTTAAAGGGTCCGTTCGAGCAGTACTTC
CASSYLKGPFEQYF
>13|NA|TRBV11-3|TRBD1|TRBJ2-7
TGTGCCAGCAACGCGGACAGGGGGGACGAGCAGTACTTC
CASNADRGDEQYF
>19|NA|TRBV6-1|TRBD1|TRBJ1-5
TGTGCCAGCAGTGAAAGGAGGGGGCAGGGGGCGTCTAGCAATCAGCCCCAGCATTTT
CASSERRGQGASSNQPQHF
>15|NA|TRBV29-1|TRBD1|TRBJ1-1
TGCAGCGTTAAATTGACAGGGGGTGGGAACACTGAAGCTTTCTTT
CSVKLTGGGNTEAFF
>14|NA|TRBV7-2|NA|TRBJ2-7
TGTGCCAGCAGCTTAGCCGACGGCCGCCTGGAGCAGTACTTC
CASSLADGRLEQYF
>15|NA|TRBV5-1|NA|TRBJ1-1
TGCGCCAGCAGCTTTTCAGGGATTGGAAACACTGAAGCTTTCTTT
CASSFSGIGNTEAFF
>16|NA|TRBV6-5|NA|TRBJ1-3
TGTGCCAGCAGTTACTCGCGGGGGCCATCTGGAAACACCATATATTTT
CASSYSRGPSGNTIYF
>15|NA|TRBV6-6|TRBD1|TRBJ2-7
TGTGCCAGCCGAAGGGGGACAGGCTTTGCCTACGAGCAGTACTTC
CASRRGTGFAYEQYF
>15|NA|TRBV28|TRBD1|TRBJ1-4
TGTGCCAGCAGTCTGGGGGGACAGGGGAATGAAAAACTGTTTTTT
CASSLGGQGNEKLFF
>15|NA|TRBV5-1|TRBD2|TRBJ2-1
TGCGCCAGCAGCGATCTAGCGGGGGCCCACAATGAGCAGTTCTTC
CASSDLAGAHNEQFF
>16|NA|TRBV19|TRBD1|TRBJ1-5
TGTGCCAGTAGTACCCTACAGGGGACTAGCAATCAGCCCCAGCATTTT
CASSTLQGTSNQPQHF
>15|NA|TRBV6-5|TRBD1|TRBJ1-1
TGTGCCAGCAGTTCAGGACAGGGGAAGGGCACTGAAGCTTTCTTT
CASSSGQGKGTEAFF
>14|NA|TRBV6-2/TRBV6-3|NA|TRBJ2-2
TGTGCCAGCAGTTCAGGGGATGGAAGCGGGGAGCTGTTTTTT
CASSSGDGSGELFF
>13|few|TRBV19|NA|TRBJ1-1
TGTGCCAGTAGTGTGACGGCGAACACTGAAGCTTTCTTT
CASSVTANTEAFF
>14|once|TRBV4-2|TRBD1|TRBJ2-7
TGTGCCAGCAGCCCTTCGGACAGGACCTACGAGCAGTACTTC
CASSPSDRTYEQYF
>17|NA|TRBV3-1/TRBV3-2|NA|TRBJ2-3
TGTGCCAGCAGCCAAGTCCTGGTGGGGGGCACCTCAGATACGCAGTATTTT
CASSQVLVGGTSDTQYF
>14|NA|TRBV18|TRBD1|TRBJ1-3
TGTGCCAGCTCACCGACAGGGTCTGGAAACACCATATATTTT
CASSPTGSGNTIYF
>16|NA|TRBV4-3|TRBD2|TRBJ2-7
TGCGCCAGCAGCCAAGTGGCCTTTGGGGGGAGGGACGAGCAGTACTTC
CASSQVAFGGRDEQYF
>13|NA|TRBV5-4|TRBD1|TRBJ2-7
TGTGCCAGCCGGACAGGCAGCTCCTACGAGCAGTACTTC
CASRTGSSYEQYF
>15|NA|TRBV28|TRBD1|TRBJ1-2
TGTGCCAGCAGTTTATTTTCCGGGACAGGGGAAGGCTACACCTTC
CASSLFSGTGEGYTF
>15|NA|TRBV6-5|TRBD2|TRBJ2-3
TGTGCCAGCAGTTACTCCCTCGGGGGGGGTGATACGCAGTATTTT
CASSYSLGGGDTQYF
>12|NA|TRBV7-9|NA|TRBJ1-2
TGTGCCAGCAGTTTTAACAGGGAAGGCTACACCTTC
CASSFNREGYTF
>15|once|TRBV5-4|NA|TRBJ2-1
TGTGCCAGCAGCTTGGTTGGGAGCTCCTACAATGAGCAGTTCTTC
CASSLVGSSYNEQFF
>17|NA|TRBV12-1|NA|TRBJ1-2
TGTGCCAGCAGCGTTTCTGACAGGTTGAAGCCCGACTATGGCTACACCTTC
CASSVSDRLKPDYGYTF
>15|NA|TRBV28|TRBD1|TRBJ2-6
TGTGCCAGCAACGCAGGGGGCTCTGGGGCCAACGTCCTGACTTTC
CASNAGGSGANVLTF
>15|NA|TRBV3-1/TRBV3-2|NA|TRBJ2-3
TGTGCCAGCAGCCCCTCTGACGGCGGCACAGATACGCAGTATTTT
CASSPSDGGTDTQYF
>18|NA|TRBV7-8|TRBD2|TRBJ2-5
TGTGCCAGCAGCTTAGGCGGCTTGCGGGAGGGCCGAGGAAAGACCCAGTACTTC
CASSLGGLREGRGKTQYF
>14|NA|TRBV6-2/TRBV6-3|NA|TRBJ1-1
TGTGCCAGCAGTTACAAGGGTAAAGGCTCTGAAGCTTTCTTT
CASSYKGKGSEAFF
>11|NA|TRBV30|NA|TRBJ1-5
TGTGCCTGGAGTGTTCATCAGCCCCAGCATTTT
CAWSVHQPQHF
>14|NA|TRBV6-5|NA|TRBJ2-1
TGTGCCAGCAGGGGGGTAAGCTCCTACAATGAGCAGTTCTTC
CASRGVSSYNEQFF
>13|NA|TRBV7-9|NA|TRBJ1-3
TGTGCCAGCAGAAACGACAGGGGAAACACCATATATTTT
CASRNDRGNTIYF
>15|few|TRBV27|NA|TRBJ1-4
TGTGCCAGCAGTTCTACAGCCGCGGGGAATGAAAAACTGTTTTTT
CASSSTAAGNEKLFF
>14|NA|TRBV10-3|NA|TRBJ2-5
TGTGCCATCTCCATGGGTATGAACCAAGAGACCCAGTACTTC
CAISMGMNQETQYF
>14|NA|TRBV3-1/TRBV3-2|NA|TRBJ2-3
TGTGCCAGCAGCCATCGATTAGGGTCAGATACGCAGTATTTT
CASSHRLGSDTQYF
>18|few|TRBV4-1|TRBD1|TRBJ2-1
TGCGCCAGCAGCCAATTCGTCCCCGGGACAGGCGCCTACAATGAGCAGTTCTTC
CASSQFVPGTGAYNEQFF
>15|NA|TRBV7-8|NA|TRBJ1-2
TGTGCCAGTTCCTACGCGGGAGGGACTACCTATGGCTACACCTTC
CASSYAGGTTYGYTF
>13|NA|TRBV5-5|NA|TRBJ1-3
TGTGCCAGCAGCGACGGCCCCAGCGACACCATATATTTT
CASSDGPSDTIYF
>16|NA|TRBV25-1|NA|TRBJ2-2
TGTGCCAGCTCGGGGGTTCTCCTAACGAACACCGGGGAGCTGTTTTTT
CASSGVLLTNTGELFF
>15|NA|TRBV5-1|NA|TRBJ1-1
TGCGCCAGCAGCAAAGAACAGGATCGGAACACTGAAGCTTTCTTT
CASSKEQDRNTEAFF
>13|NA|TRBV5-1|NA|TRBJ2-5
TGCGCCAGCAGCTTGGTCCCTCGGGAGACCCAGTACTTC
CASSLVPRETQYF
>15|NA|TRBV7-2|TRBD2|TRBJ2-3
TGTGCCAGCAGCTTAGGAGCGGGAGTCACAGATACGCAGTATTTT
CASSLGAGVTDTQYF